These 25 T cell receptor beta chains originate from one sample sequenced in a study of cytomegalovirus exposure and HLA in healthy donors. PCR used 60 Vbeta primers and 13 Jbeta primers. Assay used: immunoSEQ multiplex PCR; TCRdb lists only in-frame clones, some missing. The repertoire shows 130,000 to 150,000 clones; the top ten hold less than 3.5%. The source material was PBMCs. The receptors were gathered from a man in his forties in good health and CMV-seronegative.

The CDR3 sequence: CASSRGQGDSPLHF. The CDR3 DNA is TGCGCCAGCAGCCGAGGACAGGGCGATTCACCCCTCCACTTT. V gene TRBV5-1 combines with J gene TRBJ1-6; 8 bases are shared with TRBD1. V lost 4 bases and J lost 8; bases outside the gene matches: 5. The germline V gene has CDR1 SGHRS and CDR2 YFSETQ. CDR3 length: 14 residues.

Concerning this clone itself: The identical CDR3 is also encoded by other nucleotide sequences in the sample. V usage is TRBV7-9 and J usage is TRBJ1-1; 7 bases are a match to TRBD1. With V trimmed by 5 bases and J by 6 bases, 15 bases remained unmatched. The CDR3 runs to 16 residues. Germline V lookup: CDR1 SEHNR, CDR2 FQNEAQ (reference sequence). CDR3 residues: CASSRGGAMEVAEAFF. CDR3 DNA sequence: TGTGCCAGCAGCCGAGGGGGCGCGATGGAGGTGGCTGAAGCTTTCTTT.

The chain uses TRBV9 and TRBJ2-7; D is perhaps TRBD1 (6 bases). In germline, CDR1 is SGDLS, CDR2 YYNGEE. V was clipped by 0 bases and J by 2 bases, with 12 bases between them. The CDR3 is 15 amino acids. The CDR3 loop is CASSVDGQRTYEQYF. DNA for the CDR3: TGTGCCAGCAGCGTAGATGGACAGCGAACCTACGAGCAGTACTTC.

J is TRBJ1-2 and V is TRBV5-8; D ambiguous. Trimming shortened V by 3 bases and J by 7 bases, and 7 bases separated the two germline ends. The CDR3 extends over 11 amino acids. From germline, CDR1 is SGHTS and CDR2 YDEGEE. The CDR3 protein is CASSSSRGYTF. The DNA for the CDR3 is TGTGCCAGCAGCTCAAGCCGTGGCTACACCTTC.

This sequence joins TRBV4-3 and TRBJ2-1; no reliable D call. The germline V and J ends were trimmed by 0 bases and 5 bases, with 11 bases remaining between them. The CDR3 is made up of 15 amino acids. Germline V lookup: CDR1 LGHNA, CDR2 YSLEER. CDR3 protein: CASSQELGRDNEQFF. The CDR3 nucleotides are TGCGCCAGCAGCCAAGAGCTGGGTCGGGACAATGAGCAGTTCTTC.

The chain employs TRBV7-2 and TRBJ1-5, with 8 bases fitting TRBD1. Looked up from germline, CDR1 is SGHTA and CDR2 is FQGNSA. The ends lost 5 bases at V and 6 bases at J; junction bases unmatched: 6. This CDR3 region has 14 residues. This chain's CDR3 is CASSPDRVSQPQHF. As DNA, the CDR3 is TGTGCCAGCAGCCCGGACAGGGTGAGTCAGCCCCAGCATTTT.

DNA for the CDR3: TGTGCCAGCAGCTTAGTTTTCTTGCGGGGGCTACAAGAGACCCAGTACTTC. It codes for CASSLVFLRGLQETQYF. This sequence joins TRBV7-8 and TRBJ2-5, with D possibly TRBD2 on 7 matching bases. This CDR3 is 17 amino acids long. Germline CDR1 and CDR2: SGHVS and FQNEAQ. V was shortened by 1 base and J by 2 bases, with 17 bases between the two germline ends.

The chain couples TRBV2 to TRBJ2-7; 7 bases align to TRBD2. The CDR3 spans 14 residues. Germline assignment: CDR1 SNHLY and CDR2 FYNNEI. J was trimmed by 2 bases and V by 3 bases; bases with no gene match: 4. In DNA form, the CDR3 reads TGTGCCAGCAGTGAGGGGCGGGAGACCTACGAGCAGTACTTC. Protein sequence: CASSEGRETYEQYF.

This chain uses TRBV6-7 with TRBJ2-7, with TRBD1 matching 7 bases. TRBV6-7 is an open reading frame whose function is uncertain. J lost 5 bases, V lost 1 base, and 8 bases had no gene match. The CDR3 spans 15 residues. In DNA, the CDR3 is TGTGCCAGCAGTTACTGGGGGACAGAGTGGGACGAGCAGTACTTC. This encodes CASSYWGTEWDEQYF.

A word on this clone: The sample holds other DNA sequences that translate to the same CDR3. CDR3 nucleotide sequence: TGTGCCAGCAGGCAGGGGGACTATGGCTACACCTTC. It translates to CASRQGDYGYTF. The V and J genes are TRBV28 and TRBJ1-2; TRBD1 matches 7 bases. The CDR3 length is 12 residues. Looked up from germline, CDR1 is MDHEN and CDR2 is SYDVKM. Trimming cost V 6 bases and J 3 bases; bases outside gene matches: 1.

This chain links TRBV7-9 with TRBJ2-7; D is uncertain. The CDR3 spans 11 residues. The V and J ends lost 4 bases and 2 bases respectively, with 3 bases between them. Germline CDR1 reads SEHNR; CDR2 reads FQNEAQ (reference sequence). The CDR3, as DNA: TGTGCCAGCAGCTCTACCTACGAGCAGTACTTC. Encoded protein: CASSSTYEQYF.

V and J are TRBV4-1 and TRBJ1-2; TRBD1 agrees at 8 bases. With 0 bases clipped from V and 5 bases from J, the junction kept 8 bases outside the gene matches. The germline CDR1 and CDR2 sequences are MGHRA and YSYEKL. The CDR3 runs to 16 residues. The CDR3 DNA reads as TGCGCCAGCAGCCAAGACCGACAGGGGCGAGAATATGGCTACACCTTC. Amino acid sequence: CASSQDRQGREYGYTF.

This chain uses TRBV19 with TRBJ1-5; 7 positions match TRBD1. There are 14 residues in the CDR3. CDR1 is LNHDA, CDR2 SQIVND, per germline (reference sequence). The V segment lost 6 bases and the J segment 1 base; nucleotides outside the gene matches: 3. The CDR3 loop reads CASRDRDSNQPQHF. CDR3 sequence (DNA): TGTGCCAGTAGAGACAGGGACAGCAATCAGCCCCAGCATTTT.

V and J are TRBV5-1 and TRBJ2-7, with a weak D call TRBD1 (6 bases). Looked up from germline, CDR1 is SGHRS and CDR2 is YFSETQ. This CDR3 spans 13 amino acids. The germline V and J ends were trimmed by 2 bases and 2 bases, with 8 bases remaining between them. The CDR3 region is CASSFQGPYEQYF. The CDR3 DNA follows: TGCGCCAGCAGCTTCCAGGGGCCCTACGAGCAGTACTTC.

The V call is TRBV28, the J call TRBJ1-2; D is possibly TRBD1 (5 bases). V was trimmed by 5 bases and J by 1 base, leaving 14 bases between them. CDR1 and CDR2 (germline): MDHEN, SYDVKM. The CDR3 loop spans 15 amino acids. The CDR3 region is CASSRGDSLNYGYTF. The CDR3 DNA follows: TGTGCCAGCAGTCGGGGGGACTCCCTTAACTATGGCTACACCTTC.

The V call is TRBV5-1, the J call TRBJ2-7, with D perhaps matching TRBD1 (6 bases). From germline, CDR1 is SGHRS and CDR2 YFSETQ. Trimming took off 4 bases at V and 6 bases at J, with 17 bases between the two ends. The CDR3 is 14 amino acids. The CDR3 region has the DNA TGCGCCAGCAGCCCCGAGTACAGGGCTGTCGAGCAGTACTTC. Amino acids: CASSPEYRAVEQYF.

The chain recombines TRBV5-4 with TRBJ1-2, with TRBD1 matching over 7 bases. With 4 bases clipped from V and 6 bases from J, the junction kept 18 bases outside the gene matches. This CDR3 has 17 residues. The germline V gene encodes CDR1 SGHNT and CDR2 YYREEE (reference sequence). The CDR3 is CASSPGTALRISDGYTF. For the CDR3, the DNA is TGTGCCAGCAGCCCTGGGACAGCCTTACGTATAAGTGATGGCTACACCTTC.

This chain uses TRBV6-1 with TRBJ2-3, with 7 bases matching TRBD1. J lost 3 bases, V lost 7 bases, and 10 bases had no gene match. This CDR3 contains 15 residues. CDR1 and CDR2 (germline): MNHNS, SASEGT. The CDR3 region is CASTGQPKATDTQYF. For the CDR3, the DNA is TGTGCCAGCACGGGACAGCCAAAGGCAACAGATACGCAGTATTTT.

The chain has TRBV6-1 and TRBJ2-1; 10 bases line up with TRBD1. This CDR3 spans 15 amino acids. With 2 bases clipped from V and 5 bases from J, the junction kept 3 bases outside the gene matches. The germline V gene encodes CDR1 MNHNS and CDR2 SASEGT. The CDR3 bases are TGTGCCAGCAGTGAATGGACAGGGGGAAACAATGAGCAGTTCTTC. Translated: CASSEWTGGNNEQFF.

This chain joins TRBV4-1 and TRBJ2-5; TRBD2 is a possible D gene (5 bases). This CDR3 region has 13 residues. Trimming shortened V by 0 bases and J by 7 bases, and 9 bases separated the two germline ends. Germline lookup yields CDR1 MGHRA and CDR2 YSYEKL. CDR3: CASSQEGRATQYF. In nucleotides, the CDR3 is TGCGCCAGCAGCCAAGAAGGGCGGGCGACCCAGTACTTC.

The chain has TRBV18 and TRBJ1-4; TRBD1 aligns across 7 bases. This CDR3 spans 15 amino acids. J gave up 4 bases and V 6 bases, and 8 bases lay outside the gene matches. From germline, CDR1 is KGHSH and CDR2 LQKENI. This chain's CDR3 is CASSPRDSRNEKLFF. CDR3 nucleotides: TGTGCCAGCTCTCCGCGGGACAGCCGTAATGAAAAACTGTTTTTT.

The chain carries TRBV9 and TRBJ1-3, with D possibly matching TRBD1 (6 bases). This CDR3 spans 14 amino acids. Germline V gives CDR1 SGDLS, CDR2 YYNGEE. V lost 0 bases and J lost 7, with 11 bases in between. As DNA, the CDR3 is TGTGCCAGCAGCGTAGAGGGGGGGCCGAACACCATATATTTT. Translating gives CASSVEGGPNTIYF.

The chain has TRBV4-1 and TRBJ2-3; a weak D match, TRBD2 (5 bases). The V end lost 0 bases, the J end lost 6 bases, and 10 bases lay between the germline ends. Per the germline V gene, CDR1 is MGHRA and CDR2 is YSYEKL. This CDR3 is 14 amino acids long. CDR3 sequence: CASSQDRGFDTQYF. Written as DNA, the CDR3 is TGCGCCAGCAGCCAAGATCGCGGGTTTGATACGCAGTATTTT.

The J gene is TRBJ2-3, the V gene TRBV6-5; D may be TRBD1 (6 bases). Germline-derived CDR1 and CDR2 are MNHEY and SVGAGI. V lost 4 bases and J 2 bases, leaving 13 bases between the germline ends. The CDR3 sequence is 15 residues long. The CDR3 loop reads CASSWRGGNTDTQYF. As DNA, the CDR3 is TGTGCCAGCAGTTGGCGAGGGGGAAACACAGATACGCAGTATTTT.

J is TRBJ2-6 and V is TRBV28; TRBD2 agrees at 7 bases. The germline V gene has CDR1 MDHEN and CDR2 SYDVKM. This CDR3 comprises 15 residues. With 7 bases clipped from V and 11 bases from J, the junction kept 14 bases outside the gene matches. Written as DNA, the CDR3 is TGTGCCAGCACCCGCGGGGGTCCCGAGTTCCACGTCCTGACTTTC. It encodes CASTRGGPEFHVLTF.